This note documents a single T cell receptor beta chain sequence. This sample also contains other DNA sequences that code for the same CDR3. The germline V gene has CDR1 SGHRS and CDR2 YFSETQ. Trimming took 3 bases from V and 5 from J; bases not matched to a gene: 14. The CDR3 sequence is 16 residues long. Sequencing was performed with immunoSEQ multiplex PCR; in TCRdb, only in-frame clones are kept and a portion is missing. The sample lists about 73,000 clones; approximately 90% were seen once. This entry belongs to a study of cytomegalovirus exposure and HLA in healthy donors. The receptor comes from a woman aged 18-29 years in good health and CMV-seropositive. The genes are TRBV5-1 and TRBJ2-7; 7 bases line up with TRBD2. Specimen: PBMCs. The CDR3 spells CASSSGLGGRGNEQYF. Here the CDR3 DNA reads TGCGCCAGCAGCTCCGGACTGGGAGGGAGGGGAAACGAGCAGTACTTC.